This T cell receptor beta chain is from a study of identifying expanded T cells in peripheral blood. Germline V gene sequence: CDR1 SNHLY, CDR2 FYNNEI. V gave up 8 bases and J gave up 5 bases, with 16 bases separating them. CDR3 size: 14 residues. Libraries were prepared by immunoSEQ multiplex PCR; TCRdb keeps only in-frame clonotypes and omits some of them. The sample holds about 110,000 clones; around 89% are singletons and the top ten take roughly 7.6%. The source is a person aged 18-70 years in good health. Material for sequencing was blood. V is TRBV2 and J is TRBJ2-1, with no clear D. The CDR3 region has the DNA TGTGCCAGCGGTGGGCGGTCCCTGAACAATGAGCAGTTCTTC. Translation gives CASGGRSLNNEQFF.